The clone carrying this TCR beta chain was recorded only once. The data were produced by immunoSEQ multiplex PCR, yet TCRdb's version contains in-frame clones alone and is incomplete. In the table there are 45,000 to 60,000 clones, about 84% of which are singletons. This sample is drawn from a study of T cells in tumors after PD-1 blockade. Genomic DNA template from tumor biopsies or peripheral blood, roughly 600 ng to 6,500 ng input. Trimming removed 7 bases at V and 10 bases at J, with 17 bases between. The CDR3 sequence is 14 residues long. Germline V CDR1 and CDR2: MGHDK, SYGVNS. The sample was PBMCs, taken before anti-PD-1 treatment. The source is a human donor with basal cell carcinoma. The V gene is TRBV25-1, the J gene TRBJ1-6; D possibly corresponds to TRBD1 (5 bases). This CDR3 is CASNERGLESPLHF. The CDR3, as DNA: TGTGCCAGCAACGAACGGGGGTTGGAGTCACCCCTCCACTTT.